The entry below describes one TCR beta chain. The data stem from a study of T cells after yellow fever vaccination. V shed 2 bases and J 2 bases; nucleotides not matched to a gene: 7. Germline V gives CDR1 SGHRS, CDR2 YFSETQ. This CDR3 has 15 residues. TCRdb processed the 5' RACE reads anew with MiXCR; each CDR3 protein has one entry. The sample lists around 530,000 distinct CDR3 sequences, 17% occurring once. The sequence derives from a man between 18 and 29 years old who received the YFV17D yellow fever vaccine. The rearrangement links TRBV5-1 to TRBJ2-7; 7 nucleotides line up with TRBD1. The material was PBMCs, obtained more than 4 days after the first yellow fever vaccination. The CDR3 spells CASSFLGTETYEQYF. The DNA of the CDR3 is TGCGCCAGCAGCTTTCTCGGGACAGAGACCTACGAGCAGTACTTC.